The T cell receptor (beta chain) described here comes from a study of blood T cell repertoires in COVID-19. Background on the study: The cDNA or gDNA used as material had been derived from T cells, B-cell-depleted T cells, or PBMCs.

The CDR3 has 15 residues. CDR1 and CDR2 (germline): MDHEN, SYDVKM. Trimming took 3 bases from V and 1 from J, leaving 12 bases between them. This table comes from immunoSEQ multiplex PCR, and its TCRdb copy is limited to in-frame clones, with some not included. Here the sample spans fewer than 150,000 clones, 88% being singletons. V gene TRBV28 combines with J gene TRBJ2-5, with D perhaps matching TRBD2 (6 bases). The clonotype was recovered from a woman aged 45-65 years with active or convalescent COVID-19. What was sequenced was peripheral blood. The chain's CDR3 is CASSLPPGLQETQYF. The CDR3 nucleotides read TGTGCCAGCAGTTTGCCTCCGGGACTCCAAGAGACCCAGTACTTC.